The T cell receptor (beta chain) described here comes from a study of blood T cell repertoires in COVID-19. The V gene's germline CDR1 is SGHTA and CDR2 FQGNSA. The CDR3 consists of 15 residues. Trimming removed 5 bases from V and 6 bases from J, with 17 bases in between. The table came from immunoSEQ multiplex PCR; TCRdb's copy has only in-frame clones and leaves some out. The sample lists approximately 320,000 clones, approximately 86% occurring once. Participants had their cohort set by participant-reported clinical history. Donors of Cohort 3 who recovered were those that had two negative PCRs, clearance, or symptom resolution.

The TCR comes from a woman under 30 who had recovered from COVID-19. V gene TRBV7-2 combines with J gene TRBJ1-5; D is undetermined. The sequenced sample was PBMCs or T cells enriched from blood (not recorded which). The CDR3 DNA reads as TGTGCCAGCAGCATCGGTTCGGGTTTCGGTCAGCCCCAGCATTTT. Protein product: CASSIGSGFGQPQHF.